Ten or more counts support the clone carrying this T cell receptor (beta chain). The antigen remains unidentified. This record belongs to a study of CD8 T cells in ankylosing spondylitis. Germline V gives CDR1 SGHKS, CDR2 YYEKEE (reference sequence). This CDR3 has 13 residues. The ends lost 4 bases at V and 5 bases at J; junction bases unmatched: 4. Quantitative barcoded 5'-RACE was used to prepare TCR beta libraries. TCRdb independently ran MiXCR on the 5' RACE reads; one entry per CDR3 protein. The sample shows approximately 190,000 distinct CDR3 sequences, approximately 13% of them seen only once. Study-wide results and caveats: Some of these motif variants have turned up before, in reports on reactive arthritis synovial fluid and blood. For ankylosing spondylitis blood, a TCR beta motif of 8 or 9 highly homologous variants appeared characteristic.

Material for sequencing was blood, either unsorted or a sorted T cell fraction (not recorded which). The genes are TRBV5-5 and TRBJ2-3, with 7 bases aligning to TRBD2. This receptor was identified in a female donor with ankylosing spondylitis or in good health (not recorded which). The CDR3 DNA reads TGTGCCAGCAGCATGCCGGGGGGAGATACGCAGTATTTT. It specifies CASSMPGGDTQYF.